This T cell receptor (beta chain) was sequenced for a study of blood T cell repertoires in COVID-19. Profiling relied on immunoSEQ multiplex PCR, and the TCRdb table lists in-frame clones only, not all of them. The repertoire holds under 300,000 clones, with approximately 83% as singletons. This CDR3 region has 15 residues. Germline CDR1 and CDR2: SGHTA and FQGTGA. V was clipped by 5 bases and J by 5 bases, with 16 bases between them. The specimen was PBMCs or T cells enriched from blood (not recorded which). The genes are TRBV7-3 and TRBJ2-1, with D maybe TRBD2 (6 bases). This TCR was recovered from a middle-aged man who had recovered from COVID-19. The CDR3 reads CASSPSRAGNNEQFF. CDR3 DNA: TGTGCCAGCAGCCCCTCCCGCGCGGGAAACAATGAGCAGTTCTTC.